The 24 T cell receptor beta chains below all came from one sample that was sequenced in a study of T-cell reconstitution after alpha-beta-depleted transplantation in children. It was with unique molecular identifiers that the TCRbeta library was prepared. TCRdb ran MiXCR on the PCR reads and lists one entry per CDR3 protein. The sample lists about 1,000,000 distinct CDR3 sequences, about 26% seen once, with approximately 30% in the top ten. The starting material was PBMCs, mostly from graft donor cells, obtained 360 days after TCRalphabeta/CD19-depleted stem cell transplant. These receptors were collected from a boy less than two years old who had a stem cell transplant for SCID, so the T cells may come from the graft donor.

This clonotype was counted between two and nine times. V gene TRBV15 combines with J gene TRBJ2-2; 9 bases align to TRBD1. The junction had 8 bases not matched to a gene; V was cut back by 8 bases and J by 4 bases. CDR3 length: 15 residues. Looked up from germline, CDR1 is LNHNV and CDR2 is YYDKDF (reference sequence). CDR3 protein: CATSRDRVLTGELFF. The DNA for the CDR3 is TGTGCCACCTCCAGGGACAGGGTCCTCACCGGGGAGCTGTTTTTT.

CDR3 bases: TGTGCCAGCTCACCACCTCGGGTAGGGGTCACAGATACGCAGTATTTT. Its translation: CASSPPRVGVTDTQYF. V and J are TRBV18 and TRBJ2-3; D is perhaps TRBD1 (5 bases). The V end was cut by 0 bases, the J end by 2 bases, with 12 bases between. This CDR3 spans 16 amino acids. CDR1 and CDR2 from the germline V gene are KGHSH and LQKENI.

This clonotype was seen a few times. The chain joins TRBV28 to TRBJ2-4; D remains ambiguous. V gave up 6 bases and J gave up 1 base, with 13 bases separating them. CDR3 length: 15 residues. CDR1 is MDHEN, CDR2 SYDVKM, per germline. DNA of the CDR3: TGTGCCAGCAGCAACCTAGGGAAGGCCAAAAACATTCAGTACTTC. Encoded protein: CASSNLGKAKNIQYF.

This clonotype was recorded once. V is TRBV4-1 and J is TRBJ1-3, with D maybe TRBD1 (6 bases). Germline assignment: CDR1 MGHRA and CDR2 YSYEKL. Trimming removed 3 bases at V and 0 bases at J, with 9 bases between. The CDR3 consists of 15 residues. The DNA for the CDR3 is TGCGCCAGCAGCCATCCGACAGGCTCTGGAAACACCATATATTTT. This gives the protein CASSHPTGSGNTIYF.

The genes are TRBV20-1 and TRBJ2-4; D is perhaps TRBD1 (7 bases). V shed 3 bases and J shed 1 base, with 25 bases lying between them. This CDR3 comprises 19 residues. CDR1 and CDR2 (germline): DFQATT, SNEGSKA (reference sequence). The CDR3 spells CSASRAFGRGSGAKNIQYF. Here the CDR3 DNA reads TGCAGTGCTAGTCGAGCGTTTGGCAGGGGGAGCGGGGCCAAAAACATTCAGTACTTC.

This clonotype appeared a few times. V usage is TRBV6-1 and J usage is TRBJ2-6, with a weak D call TRBD1 (6 bases). The CDR3 is made up of 16 amino acids. Germline assignment: CDR1 MNHNS and CDR2 SASEGT. Trimming shortened V by 9 bases and J by 0 bases, and 15 bases separated the two germline ends. CDR3 protein: CASHRDTNSGANVLTF. CDR3 in DNA: TGTGCCAGTCACCGGGACACGAACTCTGGGGCCAACGTCCTGACTTTC.

This clonotype was detected many times. CDR3 nucleotides: TGTGCCACCAGCATGCTAGCCAAAAACATTCAGTACTTC. It translates to CATSMLAKNIQYF. This rearrangement joins TRBV15 to TRBJ2-4; D is unclear. CDR1 and CDR2 (germline): LNHNV, YYDKDF (reference sequence). CDR3 length: 13 residues. Trimming took off 4 bases at V and 0 bases at J, with 4 bases between the two ends.

This clonotype turned up a few times. The rearrangement links TRBV12-3 or TRBV12-4 to TRBJ2-1, with D tentatively TRBD1 or TRBD2 (5 bases each). The CDR3 spans 15 residues. The V end lost 1 base, the J end lost 7 bases, and 14 bases lay between the germline ends. CDR3 bases: TGTGCCAGCAGTTTAGGGAACGGGGCGGCGAATGAGCAGTTCTTC. Translation gives CASSLGNGAANEQFF.

The rearrangement links TRBV5-1 to TRBJ2-1; D is perhaps TRBD1 (6 bases). Germline V CDR1 and CDR2: SGHRS, YFSETQ. V was pared by 3 bases and J by 4 bases, with 14 bases between. This CDR3 has 15 residues. CDR3 in DNA: TGCGCCAGCAGCTCGACAGGAGTCAATTACAATGAGCAGTTCTTC. Amino acid sequence: CASSSTGVNYNEQFF.

The genes are TRBV6-2 or TRBV6-3 and TRBJ2-2; 8 bases fit TRBD2. The CDR3 covers 16 residues. Germline-derived CDR1 and CDR2 are MNHEY and SVGEGT. J gave up 5 bases and V 7 bases, and 12 bases lay outside the gene matches. CDR3 sequence reads: CASTYGGAEKTGELFF. The DNA for the CDR3 is TGTGCCAGCACCTACGGGGGGGCGGAGAAAACCGGGGAGCTGTTTTTT.

In this sample, this clonotype turned up many times. The V and J genes are TRBV12-3 or TRBV12-4 and TRBJ2-3; TRBD2 matches at 13 bases. CDR3 length: 18 amino acids. After removal of 5 bases from V and 0 bases from J, the junction contained 8 bases not matched to a gene. The CDR3 nucleotides read TGTGCCAGCAGTCCCCCGGGACTAGCGGGGACTAGCACAGATACGCAGTATTTT. Amino acids: CASSPPGLAGTSTDTQYF.

This clonotype was seen a handful of times. The rearrangement joins TRBV20-1 to TRBJ2-7; D unresolved. Germline V gene sequence: CDR1 DFQATT, CDR2 SNEGSKA (reference sequence). CDR3 length equals 14 residues. The germline V and J ends were trimmed by 0 bases and 3 bases, with 12 bases remaining between them. CDR3 nucleotides: TGCAGTGCTAGAGATCCCCTAGTAGGCTACGAGCAGTACTTC. It codes for CSARDPLVGYEQYF.

This clonotype was counted only a few times. This rearrangement joins TRBV20-1 to TRBJ2-7, with 7 bases that match TRBD1. Germline V gene data show CDR1 as DFQATT and CDR2 as SNEGSKA (reference sequence). V gave up 5 bases and J gave up 3 bases; unmatched junction bases: 13. CDR3 size: 15 residues. CDR3 DNA sequence: TGCAGTGCTCCCCGTCCGGGACAGAAAAGCTACGAGCAGTACTTC. It translates to CSAPRPGQKSYEQYF.

The genes are TRBV7-2 and TRBJ2-1; D perhaps matches TRBD1 (6 bases). The CDR3 sequence is 14 residues long. Trimming shortened V by 1 base and J by 12 bases, and 16 bases separated the two germline ends. Germline V lookup: CDR1 SGHTA, CDR2 FQGNSA. The CDR3 nucleotides are TGTGCCAGCAGCTTAGACAGGGTTCCGCCAAGGCAGTTCTTC. Amino acids: CASSLDRVPPRQFF.

This chain connects TRBV20-1 to TRBJ2-7, with D possibly being TRBD2 (6 bases). Germline values: CDR1 DFQATT, CDR2 SNEGSKA (reference sequence). CDR3 length: 13 residues. V was trimmed by 1 base and J by 3 bases, leaving 10 bases between them. Written as DNA, the CDR3 is TGCAGTGCTAGAGGGAGGGCCGGCTACGAGCAGTACTTC. Protein sequence: CSARGRAGYEQYF.

A few counts support this clonotype. The chain has TRBV20-1 and TRBJ2-5; 13 positions agree with TRBD2. The CDR3 sequence is 15 residues long. J lost 5 bases, V lost 6 bases, and 9 bases had no gene match. Germline CDR1 DFQATT, CDR2 SNEGSKA (reference sequence). The CDR3: CSATSGGFEVETQYF. The CDR3 coding sequence is TGCAGTGCGACTAGCGGGGGGTTCGAAGTGGAGACCCAGTACTTC.

This clonotype was found a few times. The rearrangement joins TRBV20-1 to TRBJ1-6; 9 nucleotides line up with TRBD1. Germline lookup yields CDR1 DFQATT and CDR2 SNEGSKA (reference sequence). V was clipped by 6 bases and J by 8 bases; unmatched bases: 8. The CDR3 is made up of 14 amino acids. CDR3 region: CSAPGQGGDSPLHF. The CDR3 DNA reads TGCAGTGCGCCGGGACAGGGTGGGGATTCACCCCTCCACTTT.

This chain uses TRBV5-1 with TRBJ2-3, with D maybe TRBD2 (5 bases). The CDR3 contains 14 residues. The V gene's germline CDR1 is SGHRS and CDR2 YFSETQ. Trimming removed 7 bases from V and 2 bases from J, with 14 bases in between. The CDR3 here is CASHYGESTDTQYF. Written as DNA, the CDR3 is TGCGCCAGCCACTACGGGGAATCCACAGATACGCAGTATTTT.

This clonotype was observed a single time. The chain uses TRBV7-9 and TRBJ2-7; the D gene is possibly TRBD2 (5 bases). V was clipped by 1 base and J by 2 bases, with 12 bases between them. Looked up from germline, CDR1 is SEHNR and CDR2 is FQNEAQ (reference sequence). The CDR3 contains 15 residues. The CDR3 DNA sequence: TGTGCCAGCAGCTTAGGCCCTGCCGGGACCTACGAGCAGTACTTC. This translates into CASSLGPAGTYEQYF.

The chain combines TRBV28 with TRBJ1-1; 9 bases fit TRBD1. The V gene's germline CDR1 is MDHEN and CDR2 SYDVKM. This CDR3 is 15 amino acids long. V lost 6 bases to trimming and J lost 7 bases; unmatched junction nucleotides: 12. CDR3 DNA sequence: TGTGCCAGCAGCCCGTACCGGGACAGGGACCTTGAAGCTTTCTTT. It specifies CASSPYRDRDLEAFF.

This chain joins TRBV4-1 and TRBJ2-1; D unclear. The CDR3 totals 12 residues. The germline V gene encodes CDR1 MGHRA and CDR2 YSYEKL. V lost 3 bases, J lost 6 bases, and 6 bases lay in between. Here the CDR3 reads CASSHPSNEQFF. Written as DNA, the CDR3 is TGCGCCAGCAGCCACCCGTCCAATGAGCAGTTCTTC.

This clonotype was observed a few times. The V gene is TRBV29-1, the J gene TRBJ2-5; 9 bases map to TRBD1. CDR3 length: 14 amino acids. CDR1 SQVTM and CDR2 ANQGSEA come from the germline V gene. With V trimmed by 7 bases and J by 1 base, 7 bases remained unmatched. Here the CDR3 reads CSAFPGQGQETQYF. The CDR3 region has the DNA TGCAGCGCATTCCCGGGACAGGGCCAAGAGACCCAGTACTTC.

This clonotype has just a few counts. V is TRBV5-1 and J is TRBJ2-6; TRBD1 is a possible D gene (6 bases). This CDR3 is 16 amino acids long. The germline V gene has CDR1 SGHRS and CDR2 YFSETQ. Trimming removed 1 base from V and 4 bases from J, with 12 bases in between. The CDR3 loop is CASSLTGQGGANVLTF. The CDR3 nucleotides read TGCGCCAGCAGCTTGACGGGACAAGGGGGGGCCAACGTCCTGACTTTC.

J is TRBJ2-7 and V is TRBV5-1; D not certain. The CDR3 is made up of 15 amino acids. Germline V gives CDR1 SGHRS, CDR2 YFSETQ. V dropped 0 bases and J dropped 3 bases, with 13 bases sitting between them. CDR3 in amino acids: CASSLVPDVIYEQYF. The CDR3 DNA reads as TGCGCCAGCAGCTTGGTGCCTGATGTGATCTACGAGCAGTACTTC. Full variable domain (outside the CDR3, taken from reference TRBV5-1 and TRBJ2-7): KAGVTQTPRYLIKTRGQQVTLSCSPISGHRSVSWYQQTPGQGLQFLFEYFSETQRNKGNFPGRFSGRQFSNSRSEMNVSTLELGDSALYLCASSLVPDVIYEQYFGPGTRLTVT.